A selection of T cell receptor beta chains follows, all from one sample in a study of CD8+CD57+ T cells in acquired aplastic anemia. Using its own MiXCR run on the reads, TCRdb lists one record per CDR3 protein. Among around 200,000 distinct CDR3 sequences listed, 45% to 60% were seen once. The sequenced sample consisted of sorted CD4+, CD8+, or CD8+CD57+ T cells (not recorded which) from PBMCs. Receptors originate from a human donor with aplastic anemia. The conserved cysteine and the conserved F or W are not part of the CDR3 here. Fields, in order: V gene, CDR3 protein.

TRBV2	ASKLDSHNSPLH
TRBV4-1	ASSQPPGQGIHEQY
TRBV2	ASRATATTNEKLF
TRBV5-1	ASSPSGTGGGYT
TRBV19	ASSPPLSSHQQTEAF
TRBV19	ASSMISGGAGQPQH
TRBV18	ASSPRQVRETQY
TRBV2	ASRPGGNTIY
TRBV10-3	AIRGGQGSMNTEAF
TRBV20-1	SANGQGALGTEAF
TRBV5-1	ASSLVGSYEQY
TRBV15	ATSRLAGALDTQY
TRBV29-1	SAQTGGYYGYT
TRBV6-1	AHQAARNTGELF
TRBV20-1	SARATGVNQPQH
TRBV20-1	SARDSSGTSGRSEQF
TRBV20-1	SAKRADTQY
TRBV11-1	ASSAAGREHSGANVLT
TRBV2	ASATEMDTGELF
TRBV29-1	SVAKEGANVLT
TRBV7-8	ASSLARDYNEQF
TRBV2	ASSGLMNTEAF
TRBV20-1	SARVGRSSYEQY
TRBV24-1	ATSDLSGTGQETQY
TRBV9	ASSVGANTEAF
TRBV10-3	AIRIGQGGEQY
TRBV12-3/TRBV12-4	ASSLMDHTDTQY
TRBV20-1	SARVGYT
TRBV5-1	ASSLDPLGSYNEQF
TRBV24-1	ATSDRDRGNGYT
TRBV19	ASRPTTWDGSYEQY
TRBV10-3	AISDSLTSGRETQY
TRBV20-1	SARDPARADTQY
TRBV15	ATSSRGGASYNEQF
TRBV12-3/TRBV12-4	ASKIGHSSYEQY
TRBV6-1	ASNSGGPQY
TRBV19	ASSKEVEQPQH
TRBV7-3	ASSLTGGEQY
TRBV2	ASSVGGSGAEQY
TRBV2	ASSGQGSGNTIY
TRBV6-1	ATRRDRGGEKLF
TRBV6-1	ASSPTGNASPLH
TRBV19	ASSIGGSPLH
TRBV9	ASSVVGLGTTEAF
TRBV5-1	ASSLVVTARMNTGELF
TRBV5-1	ASSLSGGSYGYT
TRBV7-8	ASGRGRDNEQF
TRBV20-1	SALGQGGLEQY
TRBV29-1	SAQSPLWSGDTDTQY